The rows below give T cell receptor beta chains drawn from one sample of a study of beta chain features in type 1 diabetes. The data were produced by immunoSEQ multiplex PCR, yet TCRdb's version contains in-frame clones alone and is incomplete. The sample records about 700,000 clones, 13% being singletons. The sequencing input was naive CD4+ T cells from blood. These receptors were obtained from a man between 18 and 35 years old with type 1 diabetes. Each CDR3 is given with its conserved first and last residue. The order of the fields is V gene, D gene, clone size, J gene, CDR3 protein, CDR3 DNA. The D gene is left open where the match is weak. Clone size appears in some rows only: once, few, many, or a class for an expanded clone.

V: TRBV6-1; D: TRBD1; size: NA; J: TRBJ1-1; CDR3: CASSDGQGAIEAFF; DNA: TGTGCCAGCAGTGATGGACAGGGGGCAATTGAAGCTTTCTTT
V: TRBV7-8; D: NA; size: NA; J: TRBJ1-2; CDR3: CASSPHPGYTF; DNA: TGTGCCAGCAGCCCTCACCCCGGCTACACCTTC
V: TRBV5-6; D: NA; size: few; J: TRBJ2-3; CDR3: CASSLKRVATQYF; DNA: TGTGCCAGCAGTCTGAAACGGGTCGCTACGCAGTATTTT
V: TRBV28; D: TRBD2; size: NA; J: TRBJ2-7; CDR3: CASRLAGVYEQYF; DNA: TGTGCCAGCCGACTAGCGGGGGTCTACGAGCAGTACTTC
V: TRBV6-5; D: NA; size: few; J: TRBJ1-1; CDR3: CASSYFQGHTEAFF; DNA: TGTGCCAGCAGTTACTTCCAGGGCCACACTGAAGCTTTCTTT
V: TRBV16; D: NA; size: few; J: TRBJ2-7; CDR3: CASSSTYEQYF; DNA: TGTGCCAGCAGCTCAACCTACGAGCAGTACTTC
V: TRBV30; D: NA; size: NA; J: TRBJ2-5; CDR3: CAWGTYQETQYF; DNA: TGTGCCTGGGGGACTTACCAAGAGACCCAGTACTTC
V: TRBV7-9; D: TRBD2; size: NA; J: TRBJ2-5; CDR3: CASSLGLGETQYF; DNA: TGTGCCAGCAGCCTAGGACTAGGGGAGACCCAGTACTTC
V: TRBV25-1; D: NA; size: few; J: TRBJ2-1; CDR3: CASSAFNEQFF; DNA: TGTGCCAGCAGTGCGTTTAATGAGCAGTTCTTC
V: TRBV2; D: NA; size: few; J: TRBJ1-2; CDR3: CASSQVLDYGYTF; DNA: TGTGCCAGCAGTCAGGTCCTCGACTATGGCTACACCTTC
V: TRBV4-1; D: NA; size: NA; J: TRBJ1-2; CDR3: CASSQVGPRQANYGYTF; DNA: TGCGCCAGCAGCCAAGTGGGGCCGCGCCAGGCTAACTATGGCTACACCTTC
V: TRBV9; D: NA; size: few; J: TRBJ2-5; CDR3: CASSETWALETQYF; DNA: TGTGCCAGCAGCGAGACTTGGGCCTTAGAGACCCAGTACTTC
V: TRBV27; D: TRBD1; size: few; J: TRBJ2-7; CDR3: CASSSLGTGGWVSYEQYF; DNA: TGTGCCAGCAGTTCACTCGGGACAGGAGGATGGGTTTCCTACGAGCAGTACTTC
V: TRBV10-3; D: NA; size: NA; J: TRBJ2-7; CDR3: CAISPARESSYEQYF; DNA: TGTGCCATCAGCCCAGCCCGGGAAAGCTCCTACGAGCAGTACTTC
V: TRBV19; D: TRBD1; size: NA; J: TRBJ2-1; CDR3: CASSITQGAYNEQFF; DNA: TGTGCCAGTAGTATCACGCAGGGGGCATACAATGAGCAGTTCTTC
V: TRBV4-1; D: NA; size: few; J: TRBJ2-5; CDR3: CASSQGLGRTQETQYF; DNA: TGCGCCAGCAGCCAAGGACTGGGAAGGACCCAAGAGACCCAGTACTTC
V: TRBV25-1; D: NA; size: few; J: TRBJ1-2; CDR3: CASSGRPASGYGYTF; DNA: TGTGCCAGCAGTGGCCGACCCGCCTCAGGCTATGGCTACACCTTC
V: TRBV6-1; D: NA; size: NA; J: TRBJ2-5; CDR3: CASSERPQGYSRETQYF; DNA: TGTGCCAGCAGTGAACGACCGCAGGGTTACTCTAGAGAGACCCAGTACTTC
V: TRBV5-6; D: NA; size: NA; J: TRBJ2-2; CDR3: CASSLDWSGELFF; DNA: TGTGCCAGCAGCTTGGATTGGTCCGGGGAGCTGTTTTTT
V: TRBV9; D: NA; size: NA; J: TRBJ2-3; CDR3: CASSVARITDTQYF; DNA: TGTGCCAGCAGCGTAGCGCGGATCACAGATACGCAGTATTTT
V: TRBV15; D: TRBD1; size: few; J: TRBJ1-2; CDR3: CATSRGDSPNYGYTF; DNA: TGTGCCACCAGCAGGGGGGACAGTCCTAACTATGGCTACACCTTC
V: TRBV20-1; D: NA; size: few; J: TRBJ1-2; CDR3: CSARPEYGYTF; DNA: TGCAGTGCGCGCCCGGAATATGGCTACACCTTC
V: TRBV6-1; D: TRBD1; size: few; J: TRBJ1-2; CDR3: CASGLQDRVTGYTF; DNA: TGTGCCAGCGGTCTTCAGGACAGGGTCACGGGCTACACCTTC
V: TRBV9; D: TRBD2; size: few; J: TRBJ2-3; CDR3: CASSVGGLADDTQYF; DNA: TGTGCCAGCAGCGTAGGGGGACTAGCGGATGATACGCAGTATTTT
V: TRBV2; D: TRBD2; size: NA; J: TRBJ2-1; CDR3: CASKGLAGTPGQFF; DNA: TGTGCCAGCAAGGGACTAGCGGGGACCCCAGGGCAGTTCTTC
V: TRBV5-1; D: TRBD2; size: once; J: TRBJ2-5; CDR3: CASSPGGSGGETQYF; DNA: TGCGCCAGCAGCCCCGGTGGGAGCGGGGGTGAGACCCAGTACTTC
V: TRBV6-5; D: NA; size: few; J: TRBJ2-7; CDR3: CASSYGGRTYEQYF; DNA: TGTGCCAGCAGTTACGGAGGCCGAACCTACGAGCAGTACTTC
V: TRBV5-6; D: NA; size: few; J: TRBJ1-4; CDR3: CASSYSAGGKLFF; DNA: TGTGCCAGCAGCTACTCGGCTGGTGGTAAACTGTTTTTT
V: TRBV6-1; D: NA; size: few; J: TRBJ2-3; CDR3: CASSVTGSDTQYF; DNA: TGTGCCAGCAGTGTAACAGGGTCAGATACGCAGTATTTT
V: TRBV6-1; D: NA; size: few; J: TRBJ2-7; CDR3: CASSGDNYEQYF; DNA: TGTGCCAGCAGTGGTGACAACTACGAGCAGTACTTC
V: TRBV5-1; D: TRBD1; size: NA; J: TRBJ2-7; CDR3: CASSPLPGGDYEQYF; DNA: TGCGCCAGCAGCCCTCTTCCAGGGGGCGACTACGAGCAGTACTTC
V: TRBV29-1; D: NA; size: NA; J: TRBJ2-2; CDR3: CSVDRGGGELFF; DNA: TGCAGCGTTGACCGGGGCGGCGGGGAGCTGTTTTTT
V: TRBV7-9; D: TRBD1; size: NA; J: TRBJ1-2; CDR3: CASSPGQVVTGYTF; DNA: TGTGCCAGCAGCCCGGGACAGGTGGTTACTGGCTACACCTTC
V: TRBV2; D: NA; size: few; J: TRBJ1-1; CDR3: CASLLTGTEAFF; DNA: TGTGCCAGTCTTCTAACGGGCACTGAAGCTTTCTTT
V: TRBV27; D: TRBD1; size: few; J: TRBJ1-4; CDR3: CASRQLQSGGIGEKLFF; DNA: TGTGCCAGCAGACAGTTACAATCAGGGGGCATTGGTGAAAAACTGTTTTTT
V: TRBV29-1; D: NA; size: few; J: TRBJ1-1; CDR3: CSGTMNTEAFF; DNA: TGCAGCGGTACTATGAACACTGAAGCTTTCTTT
V: TRBV30; D: NA; size: few; J: TRBJ1-2; CDR3: CAWSVDGFGYTF; DNA: TGTGCCTGGAGTGTCGATGGTTTTGGCTACACCTTC
V: TRBV28; D: NA; size: few; J: TRBJ2-4; CDR3: CASSSLGTVLAKNIQYF; DNA: TGTGCCAGCAGCTCACTTGGGACGGTCCTAGCCAAAAACATTCAGTACTTC
V: TRBV29-1; D: NA; size: NA; J: TRBJ2-1; CDR3: CSVPTRGEQFF; DNA: TGCAGCGTTCCAACCCGGGGTGAGCAGTTCTTC
V: TRBV10-3; D: NA; size: NA; J: TRBJ2-2; CDR3: CAISSKDSGVGELFF; DNA: TGTGCCATCAGTTCGAAGGACAGCGGGGTCGGGGAGCTGTTTTTT
V: TRBV30; D: NA; size: NA; J: TRBJ1-1; CDR3: CASRVEWNTEAFF; DNA: TGTGCCAGCAGAGTTGAGTGGAACACTGAAGCTTTCTTT
V: TRBV18; D: TRBD1; size: few; J: TRBJ1-1; CDR3: CASSAGQTNTEAFF; DNA: TGTGCCAGCTCGGCGGGACAGACGAACACTGAAGCTTTCTTT
V: TRBV11-2; D: NA; size: NA; J: TRBJ2-7; CDR3: CASSNLLGRSSYEQYF; DNA: TGTGCCAGCAGCAACCTTTTGGGCCGGAGCTCCTACGAGCAGTACTTC
V: TRBV5-1; D: NA; size: NA; J: TRBJ2-1; CDR3: CASSLDQGWNEQFF; DNA: TGCGCCAGCAGCTTGGATCAGGGGTGGAATGAGCAGTTCTTC
V: TRBV6-1; D: NA; size: NA; J: TRBJ2-2; CDR3: CAISATDRTNTGELFF; DNA: TGTGCCATCAGTGCGACCGACAGAACGAACACCGGGGAGCTGTTTTTT